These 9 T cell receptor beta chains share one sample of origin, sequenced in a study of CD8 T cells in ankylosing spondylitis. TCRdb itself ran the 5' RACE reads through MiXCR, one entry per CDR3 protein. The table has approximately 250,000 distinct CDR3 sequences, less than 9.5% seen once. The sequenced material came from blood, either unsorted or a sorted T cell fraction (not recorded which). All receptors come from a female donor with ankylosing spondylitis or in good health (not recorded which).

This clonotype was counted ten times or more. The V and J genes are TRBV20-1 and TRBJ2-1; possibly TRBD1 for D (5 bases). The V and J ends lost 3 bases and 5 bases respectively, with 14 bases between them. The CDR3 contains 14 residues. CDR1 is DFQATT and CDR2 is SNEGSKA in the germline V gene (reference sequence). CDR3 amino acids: CSASPGIWNNEQFF. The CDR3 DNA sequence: TGCAGTGCTAGTCCAGGGATTTGGAACAATGAGCAGTTCTTC.

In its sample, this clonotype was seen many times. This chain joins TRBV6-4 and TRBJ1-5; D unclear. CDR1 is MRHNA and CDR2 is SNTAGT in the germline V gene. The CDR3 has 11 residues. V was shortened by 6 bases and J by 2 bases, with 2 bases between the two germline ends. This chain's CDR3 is CASRRNQPQHF. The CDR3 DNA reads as TGTGCCAGCAGGCGCAATCAGCCCCAGCATTTT.

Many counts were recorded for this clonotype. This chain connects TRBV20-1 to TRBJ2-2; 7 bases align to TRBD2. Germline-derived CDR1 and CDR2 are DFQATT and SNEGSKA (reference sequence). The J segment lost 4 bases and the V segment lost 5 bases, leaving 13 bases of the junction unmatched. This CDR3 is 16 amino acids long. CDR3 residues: CSAHHSGMGRTGELFF. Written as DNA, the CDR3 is TGCAGTGCTCATCACAGCGGGATGGGTCGCACCGGGGAGCTGTTTTTT.

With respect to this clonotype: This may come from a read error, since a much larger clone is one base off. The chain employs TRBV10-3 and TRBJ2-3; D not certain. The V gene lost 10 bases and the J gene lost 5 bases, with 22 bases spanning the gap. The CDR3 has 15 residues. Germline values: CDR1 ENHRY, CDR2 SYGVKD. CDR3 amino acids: CANSNGALTGDTQYF. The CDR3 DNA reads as TGTGCCAACTCCAATGGCGCCCTAACGGGAGATACGCAGTATTTT.

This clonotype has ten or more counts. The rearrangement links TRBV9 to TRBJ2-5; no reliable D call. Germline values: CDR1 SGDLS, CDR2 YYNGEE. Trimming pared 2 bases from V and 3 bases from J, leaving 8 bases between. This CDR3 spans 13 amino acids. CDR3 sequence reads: CASSVTGKETQYF. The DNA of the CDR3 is TGTGCCAGCAGCGTCACTGGGAAAGAGACCCAGTACTTC.

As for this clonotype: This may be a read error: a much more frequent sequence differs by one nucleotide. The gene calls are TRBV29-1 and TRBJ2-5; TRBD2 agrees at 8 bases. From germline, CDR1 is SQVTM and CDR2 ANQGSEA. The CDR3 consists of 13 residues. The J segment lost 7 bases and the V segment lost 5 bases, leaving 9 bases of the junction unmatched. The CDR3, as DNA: TGCAGCGTTTGGACTAGCTCTGGTGGGACCCAGTACTTC. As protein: CSVWTSSGGTQYF.

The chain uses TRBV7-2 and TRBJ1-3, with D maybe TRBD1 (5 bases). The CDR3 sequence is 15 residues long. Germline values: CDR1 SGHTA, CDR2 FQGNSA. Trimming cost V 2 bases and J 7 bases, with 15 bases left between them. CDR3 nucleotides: TGTGCCAGCAGCTTATGGGGCTCGGTCGAGAACACCATATATTTT. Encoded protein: CASSLWGSVENTIYF.

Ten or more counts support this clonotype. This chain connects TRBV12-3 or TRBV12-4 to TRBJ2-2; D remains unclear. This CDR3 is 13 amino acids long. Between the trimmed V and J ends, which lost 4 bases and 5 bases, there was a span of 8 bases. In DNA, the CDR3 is TGTGCCAGCAGTTCCAGGAGTACCGGGGAGCTGTTTTTT. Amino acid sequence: CASSSRSTGELFF.

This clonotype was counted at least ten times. CDR3 loop: CASRSDREVYNEQFF. The CDR3 nucleotides are TGTGCCAGCAGATCGGACAGGGAGGTATACAATGAGCAGTTCTTC. This chain links TRBV6-1 with TRBJ2-1; 8 bases are shared with TRBD1. Germline-derived CDR1 and CDR2 are MNHNS and SASEGT. The trim removed 6 bases at V and 4 bases at J, leaving 8 bases unmatched. This CDR3 comprises 15 residues.